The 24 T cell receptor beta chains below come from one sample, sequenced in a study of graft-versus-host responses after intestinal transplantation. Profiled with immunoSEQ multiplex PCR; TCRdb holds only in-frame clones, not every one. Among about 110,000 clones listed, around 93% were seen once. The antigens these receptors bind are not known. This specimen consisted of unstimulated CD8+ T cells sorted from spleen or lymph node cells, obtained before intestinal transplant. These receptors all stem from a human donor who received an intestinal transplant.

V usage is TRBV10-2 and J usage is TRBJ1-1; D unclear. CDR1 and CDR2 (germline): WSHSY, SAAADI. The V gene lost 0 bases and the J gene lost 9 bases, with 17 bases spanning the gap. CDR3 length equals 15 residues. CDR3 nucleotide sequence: TGCGCCAGCAGTGAGTCGTTCGGGCCACGGGGAAAAGCTTTCTTT. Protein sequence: CASSESFGPRGKAFF.

The CDR3 sequence: CASSLPSNEQFF. For the CDR3, the DNA is TGTGCCAGCAGCCTGCCCTCCAATGAGCAGTTCTTC. The chain has TRBV6-6 and TRBJ2-1; no definite D call. The germline gives CDR1 MNHNY, CDR2 SVGAGI (reference sequence). The CDR3 is 12 amino acids. Trimming took 6 bases from V and 6 from J, leaving 9 bases between them.

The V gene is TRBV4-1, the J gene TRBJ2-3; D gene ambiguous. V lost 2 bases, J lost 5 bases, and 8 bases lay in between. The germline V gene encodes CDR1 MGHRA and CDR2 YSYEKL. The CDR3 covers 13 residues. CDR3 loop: CASSQFSGDTQYF. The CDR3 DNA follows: TGCGCCAGCAGCCAATTTAGTGGAGATACGCAGTATTTT.

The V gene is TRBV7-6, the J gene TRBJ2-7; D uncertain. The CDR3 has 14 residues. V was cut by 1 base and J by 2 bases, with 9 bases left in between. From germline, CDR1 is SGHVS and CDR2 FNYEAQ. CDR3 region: CASSLGPAPYEQYF. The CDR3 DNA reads TGTGCCAGCAGCTTAGGGCCAGCCCCCTACGAGCAGTACTTC.

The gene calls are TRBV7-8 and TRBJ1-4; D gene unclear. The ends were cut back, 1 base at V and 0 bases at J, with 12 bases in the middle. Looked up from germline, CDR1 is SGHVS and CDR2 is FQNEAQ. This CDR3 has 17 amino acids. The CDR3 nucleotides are TGTGCCAGCAGCTTAGGGGTGAGGAGGTCAACTAATGAAAAACTGTTTTTT. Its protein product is CASSLGVRRSTNEKLFF.

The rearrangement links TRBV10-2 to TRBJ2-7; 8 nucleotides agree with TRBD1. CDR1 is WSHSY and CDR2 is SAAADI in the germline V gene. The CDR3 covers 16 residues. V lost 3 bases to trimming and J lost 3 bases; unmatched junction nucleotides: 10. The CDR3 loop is CASSERVGQVNYEQYF. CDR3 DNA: TGCGCCAGCAGTGAACGAGTGGGACAGGTCAACTACGAGCAGTACTTC.

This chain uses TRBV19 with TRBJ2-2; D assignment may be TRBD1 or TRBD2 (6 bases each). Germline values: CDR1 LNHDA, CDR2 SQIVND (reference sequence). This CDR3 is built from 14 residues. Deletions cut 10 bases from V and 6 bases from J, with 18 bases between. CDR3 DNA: TGTGCCACCGACGGGGGCGTGGCGGCCGGGGAGCTGTTTTTT. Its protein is CATDGGVAAGELFF.

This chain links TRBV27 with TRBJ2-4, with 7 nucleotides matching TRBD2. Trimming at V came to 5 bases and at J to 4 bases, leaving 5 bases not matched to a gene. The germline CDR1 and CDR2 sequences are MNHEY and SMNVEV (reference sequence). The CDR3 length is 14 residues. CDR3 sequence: CASSELATKNIQYF. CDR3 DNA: TGTGCCAGCAGTGAACTAGCGACAAAAAACATTCAGTACTTC.

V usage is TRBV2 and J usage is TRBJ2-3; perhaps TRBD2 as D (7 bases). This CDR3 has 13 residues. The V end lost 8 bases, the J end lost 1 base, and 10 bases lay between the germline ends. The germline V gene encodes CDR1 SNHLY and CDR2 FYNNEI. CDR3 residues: CASWGGGTDTQYF. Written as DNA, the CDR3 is TGTGCCAGCTGGGGGGGCGGCACAGATACGCAGTATTTT.

The CDR3 region is CASSVSPAYEAFF. CDR3 DNA: TGTGCCAGCAGCGTAAGCCCTGCTTATGAAGCTTTCTTT. V and J are TRBV9 and TRBJ1-1; no reliable D call. CDR3 length: 13 amino acids. Germline-derived CDR1 and CDR2 are SGDLS and YYNGEE. V gave up 1 base and J gave up 7 bases, with 11 bases separating them.

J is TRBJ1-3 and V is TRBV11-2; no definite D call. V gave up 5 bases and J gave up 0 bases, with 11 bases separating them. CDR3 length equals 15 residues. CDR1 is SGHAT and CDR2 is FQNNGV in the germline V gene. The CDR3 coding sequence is TGTGCCAGCAGCGACGGGATCCTCTCTGGAAACACCATATATTTT. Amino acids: CASSDGILSGNTIYF.

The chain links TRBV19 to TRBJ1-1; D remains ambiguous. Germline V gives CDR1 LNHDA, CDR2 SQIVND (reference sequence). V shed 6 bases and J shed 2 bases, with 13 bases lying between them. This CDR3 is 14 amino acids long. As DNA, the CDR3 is TGTGCCAGTAGCTGGAATGGCCCAAACACTGAAGCTTTCTTT. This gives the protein CASSWNGPNTEAFF.

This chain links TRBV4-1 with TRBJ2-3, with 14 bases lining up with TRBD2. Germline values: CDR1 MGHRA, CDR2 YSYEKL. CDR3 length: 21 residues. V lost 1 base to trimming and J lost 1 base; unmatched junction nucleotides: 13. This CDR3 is CASSQVPGTSGRWAGTDTQYF. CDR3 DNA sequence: TGCGCCAGCAGCCAAGTTCCCGGGACTAGCGGGAGATGGGCGGGCACAGATACGCAGTATTTT.

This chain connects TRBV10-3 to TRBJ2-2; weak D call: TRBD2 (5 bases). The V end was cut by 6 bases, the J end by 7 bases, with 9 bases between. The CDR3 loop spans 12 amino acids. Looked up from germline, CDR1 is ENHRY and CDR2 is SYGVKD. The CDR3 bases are TGTGCCATCAGGGACGGGGACGGGGAGCTGTTTTTT. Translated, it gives CAIRDGDGELFF.

DNA for the CDR3: TGTGCATGCTCCGGGGGACTAGGGATAGTCGATGAGCAGTTCTTC. It codes for CACSGGLGIVDEQFF. This chain links TRBV19 with TRBJ2-1; TRBD2 agrees at 8 bases. The CDR3 is 15 residues long. Germline V lookup: CDR1 LNHDA, CDR2 SQIVND (reference sequence). The complete variable domain, with remaining parts taken from reference TRBV19 and TRBJ2-1, reads DGGITQSPKYLFRKEGQNVTLSCEQNLNHDAMYWYRQDPGQGLRLIYYSQIVNDFQKGDIAEGYSVSREKKESFPLTVTSAQKNPTAFYLCACSGGLGIVDEQFFGPGTRLTVL.

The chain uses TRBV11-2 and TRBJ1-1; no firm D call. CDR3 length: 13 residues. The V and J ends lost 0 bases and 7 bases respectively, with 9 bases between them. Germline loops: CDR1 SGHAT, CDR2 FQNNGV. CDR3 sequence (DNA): TGTGCCAGCAGCTTAGACCCGACGGATGAAGCTTTCTTT. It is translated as CASSLDPTDEAFF.

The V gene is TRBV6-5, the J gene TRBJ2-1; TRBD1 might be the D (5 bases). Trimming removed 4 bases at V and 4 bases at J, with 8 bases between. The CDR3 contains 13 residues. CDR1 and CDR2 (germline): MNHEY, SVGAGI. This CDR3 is CASSLGHYNEQFF. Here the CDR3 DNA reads TGTGCCAGCAGTTTAGGACATTACAATGAGCAGTTCTTC.

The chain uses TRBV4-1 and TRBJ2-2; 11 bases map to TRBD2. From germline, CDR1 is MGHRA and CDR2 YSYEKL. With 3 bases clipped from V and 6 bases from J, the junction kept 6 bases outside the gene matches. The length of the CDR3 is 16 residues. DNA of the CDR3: TGCGCCAGCAGCCAGACGGGGACTAGCGGCCCCGGGGAGCTGTTTTTT. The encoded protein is CASSQTGTSGPGELFF.

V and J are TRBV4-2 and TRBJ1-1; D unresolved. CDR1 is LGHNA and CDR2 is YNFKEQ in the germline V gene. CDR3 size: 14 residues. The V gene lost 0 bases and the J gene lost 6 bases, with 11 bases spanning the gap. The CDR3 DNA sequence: TGTGCCAGCAGCCAAGATACCCACCCCTCTGAAGCTTTCTTT. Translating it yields CASSQDTHPSEAFF.

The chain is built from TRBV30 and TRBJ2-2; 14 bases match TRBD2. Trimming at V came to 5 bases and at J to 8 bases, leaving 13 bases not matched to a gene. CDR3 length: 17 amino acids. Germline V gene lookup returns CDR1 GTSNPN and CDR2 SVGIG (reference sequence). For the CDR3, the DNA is TGTGCCTGGGAAGCCCCGGGACTAGCGGGAGCCTGGGGGGAGCTGTTTTTT. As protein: CAWEAPGLAGAWGELFF.

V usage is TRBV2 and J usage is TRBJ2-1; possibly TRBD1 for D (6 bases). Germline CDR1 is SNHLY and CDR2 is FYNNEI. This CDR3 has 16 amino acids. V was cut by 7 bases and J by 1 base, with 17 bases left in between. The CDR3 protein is CASTDSGTPSYNEQFF. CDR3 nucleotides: TGTGCCAGCACCGACTCCGGGACACCGTCCTACAATGAGCAGTTCTTC.

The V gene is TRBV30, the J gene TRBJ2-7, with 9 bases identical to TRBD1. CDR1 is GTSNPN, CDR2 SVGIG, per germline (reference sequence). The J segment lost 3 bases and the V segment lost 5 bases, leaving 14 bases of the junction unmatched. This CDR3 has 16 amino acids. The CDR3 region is CAWGDREPREVYEQYF. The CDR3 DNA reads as TGTGCCTGGGGGGACAGGGAGCCCCGCGAGGTCTACGAGCAGTACTTC. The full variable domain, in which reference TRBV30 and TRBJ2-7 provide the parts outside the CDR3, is SQTIHQWPATLVQPVGSPLSLECTVEGTSNPNLYWYRQAAGRGLQLLFYSVGIGQISSEVPQNLSASRPQDRQFILSSKKLLLSDSGFYLCAWGDREPREVYEQYFGPGTRLTVT.

CDR3 region: CASSPADTQYF. The CDR3 nucleotides are TGTGCCAGCTCCCCCGCTGATACGCAGTATTTT. The chain recombines TRBV13 with TRBJ2-3; D ambiguous. Germline V gene sequence: CDR1 PRHDT, CDR2 FYEKMQ (reference sequence). V was clipped by 8 bases and J by 6 bases, with 9 bases between them. The CDR3 is 11 residues long.

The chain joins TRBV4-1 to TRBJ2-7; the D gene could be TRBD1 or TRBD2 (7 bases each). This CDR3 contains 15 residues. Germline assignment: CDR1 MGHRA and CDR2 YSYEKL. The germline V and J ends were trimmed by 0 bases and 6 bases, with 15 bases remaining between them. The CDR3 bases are TGCGCCAGCAGCCAAGAAGGCAGGGGGGGAGGCGAGCAGTACTTC. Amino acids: CASSQEGRGGGEQYF.